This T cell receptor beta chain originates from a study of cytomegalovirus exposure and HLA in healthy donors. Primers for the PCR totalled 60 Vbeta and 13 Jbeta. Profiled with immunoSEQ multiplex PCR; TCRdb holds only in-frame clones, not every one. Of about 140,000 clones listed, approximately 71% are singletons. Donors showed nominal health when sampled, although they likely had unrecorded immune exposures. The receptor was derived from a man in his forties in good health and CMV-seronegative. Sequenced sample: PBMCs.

The CDR3 spells CASSIDNSGRSTDTQYF. The CDR3 DNA is TGTGCCAGTAGTATAGATAACAGCGGTAGGAGCACAGATACGCAGTATTTT. V is TRBV19 and J is TRBJ2-3; TRBD2 is a possible D gene (5 bases). In germline, CDR1 is LNHDA, CDR2 SQIVND (reference sequence). The V and J ends lost 0 bases and 0 bases respectively, with 13 bases between them. CDR3 length: 17 amino acids.